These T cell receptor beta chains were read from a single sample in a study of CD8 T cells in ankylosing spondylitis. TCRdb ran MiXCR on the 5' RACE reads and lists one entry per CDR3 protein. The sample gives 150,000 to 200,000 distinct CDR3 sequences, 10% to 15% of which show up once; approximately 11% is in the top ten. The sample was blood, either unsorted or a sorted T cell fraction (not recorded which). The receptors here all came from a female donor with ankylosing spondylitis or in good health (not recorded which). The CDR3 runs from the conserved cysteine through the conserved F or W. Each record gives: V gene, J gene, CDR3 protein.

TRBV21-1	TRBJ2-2	CARATSGIREGFF
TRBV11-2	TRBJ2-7	CASSLEGAGGRAFKQYF
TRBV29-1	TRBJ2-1	CSVGLATPNEQFF
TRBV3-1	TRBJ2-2	CASSQDKGGVGTGELFF
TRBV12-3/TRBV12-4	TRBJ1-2	CASRRRTVTLSGYTF
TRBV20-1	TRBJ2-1	CSARPGFRDNEQFF
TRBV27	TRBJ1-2	CASSPTGPRARYGYTF
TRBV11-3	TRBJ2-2	CASINLGQSTGELFF
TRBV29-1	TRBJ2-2	CSVLGLADTGELFF
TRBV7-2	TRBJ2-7	CASSQGLANYEQYF
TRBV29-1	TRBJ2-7	CSARDSIYEQYF
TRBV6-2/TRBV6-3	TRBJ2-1	CASTGTDRTSYGGGNEQFF
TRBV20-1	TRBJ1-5	CSARGTGGQPQHF
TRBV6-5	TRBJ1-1	CASSYSQGVGVTEAFF
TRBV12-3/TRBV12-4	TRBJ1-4	CASSLTGQEEKLFF
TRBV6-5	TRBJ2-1	CASSWRLAFPYNEQFF
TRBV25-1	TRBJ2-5	CASSESRLTGRETQYF
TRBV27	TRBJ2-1	CASSSLAGSEQFF
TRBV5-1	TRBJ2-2	CASSLSAARNTGELFF
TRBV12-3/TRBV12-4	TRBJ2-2	CASSWDASNTGELFF
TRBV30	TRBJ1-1	CAWSVAGGNTEAFF
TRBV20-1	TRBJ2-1	CSAPPAGGHNEQFF
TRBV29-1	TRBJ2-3	CSVPGLSADTQYF
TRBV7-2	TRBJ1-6	CASSRAGTQRGSPLHF
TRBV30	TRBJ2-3	CAWSVLDTQYF
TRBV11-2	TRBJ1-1	CASSFYLVRSPEAFF
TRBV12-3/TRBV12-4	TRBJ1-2	CASSLDGEGGYTF
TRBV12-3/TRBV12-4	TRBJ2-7	CASSFSRGASYEQYF
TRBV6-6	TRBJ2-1	CASSIRGGHEQFF
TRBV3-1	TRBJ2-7	CASSLLRGQGVYEQYF
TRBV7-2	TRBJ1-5	CASSTQGAQPQHF
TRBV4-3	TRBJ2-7	CASSQDDGGLPYEQYF
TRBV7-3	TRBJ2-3	CASSLTPSTDTQYF
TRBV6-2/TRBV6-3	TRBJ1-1	CASSYYNTEAFF
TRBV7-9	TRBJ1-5	CAIPPGQPQHF
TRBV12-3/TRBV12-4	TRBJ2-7	CASSDHDRASSYEQYF
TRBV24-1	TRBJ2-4	CATSDPGDSTGRRNIQYF
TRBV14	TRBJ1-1	CASSRPPGTEAFF
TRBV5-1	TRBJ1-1	CASSKRWEGAEAFF
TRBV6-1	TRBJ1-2	CATLDPENYGYTF
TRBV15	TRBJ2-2	CATSTPTGNTGELFF
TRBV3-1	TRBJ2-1	CASHLGGAGCEQFF
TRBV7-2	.	CASSPQGRGPEEQFF
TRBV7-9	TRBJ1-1	CASSSLWSLDTEAFF
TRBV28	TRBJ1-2	CASSLTGGAGRGYTF
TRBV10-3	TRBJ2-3	CAIMATSTDTQYF
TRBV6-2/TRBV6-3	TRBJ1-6	CASRYTGASPLHF
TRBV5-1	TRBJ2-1	CASSLDLAVPQPVYNEQFF
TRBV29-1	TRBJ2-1	CSVERGRGSAYNEQFF
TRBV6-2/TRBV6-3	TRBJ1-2	CAISAGGASNYGYTF
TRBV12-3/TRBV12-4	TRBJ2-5	CASSFWSSGRETQYF
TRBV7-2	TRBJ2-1	CASSLYRSRGNEQFF
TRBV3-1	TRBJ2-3	CASSQASSGRIPDTQYF
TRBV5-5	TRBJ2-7	CASSLVATGVYEQYF